Following are 19 T cell receptor beta chains from one sample sequenced in a study of blood T cell repertoires in COVID-19. Clones were read by immunoSEQ multiplex PCR, and TCRdb kept only the in-frame ones, dropping some. The sample contains tens of thousands of clones, approximately 88% of which appear only once. Sequencing was done on a sample of peripheral blood. Receptors were obtained from a human donor in a cohort sampled during active COVID-19.

This rearrangement joins TRBV7-2 to TRBJ2-3; D uncertain. The germline gives CDR1 SGHTA, CDR2 FQGNSA. The V gene lost 4 bases and the J gene lost 0 bases, with 8 bases spanning the gap. The CDR3 has 14 residues. The CDR3 sequence is CASSSRYSTDTQYF. The CDR3 nucleotides read TGTGCCAGCAGCTCGAGGTATAGCACAGATACGCAGTATTTT.

V is TRBV3-1 (or the pseudogene TRBV3-2) and J is TRBJ1-6; the D is unclear. Trimming removed 2 bases at V and 7 bases at J, with 9 bases between. Germline CDR1 and CDR2: LGHDT and YNNKEL (reference sequence). The CDR3 totals 14 residues. The CDR3 loop reads CASSQSQANSPLHF. The CDR3 bases are TGTGCCAGCAGCCAATCGCAGGCGAATTCACCCCTCCACTTT.

CDR3 in DNA: TGCGCCAGCAGCTTGGAAGGGACAGGGGGCACCGGGGAGCTGTTTTTT. Encoded protein: CASSLEGTGGTGELFF. The chain recombines TRBV5-1 with TRBJ2-2; 11 bases map to TRBD1. Germline loops: CDR1 SGHRS, CDR2 YFSETQ. With V trimmed by 0 bases and J by 4 bases, 2 bases remained unmatched. This CDR3 spans 16 amino acids.

The J gene is TRBJ1-5, the V gene TRBV29-1; TRBD1 is a possible D gene (5 bases). CDR1 and CDR2 (germline): SQVTM, ANQGSEA. Between the trimmed V and J ends, which lost 6 bases and 1 base, there was a span of 16 bases. The CDR3 runs to 15 residues. For the CDR3, the DNA is TGCAGCGTCCCCGCGAGCGGGGGAAGCAATCAGCCCCAGCATTTT. The encoded protein is CSVPASGGSNQPQHF.

The J gene is TRBJ2-3, the V gene TRBV5-1; D not certain. With 3 bases removed from V and 0 bases from J, the gap between germline ends came to 8 bases. This CDR3 has 14 amino acids. CDR1 and CDR2 (germline): SGHRS, YFSETQ. The CDR3 coding sequence is TGCGCCAGCAGCTCCGGAGCGAGCACAGATACGCAGTATTTT. Its protein product is CASSSGASTDTQYF.

V gene TRBV18 combines with J gene TRBJ1-6; TRBD1 matches at 9 bases. V shed 3 bases, J shed 6 bases, and the junction held 0 bases outside the gene matches. Germline V lookup: CDR1 KGHSH, CDR2 LQKENI. The CDR3 length is 14 residues. This CDR3 reads CASSPTGGNSPLHF. For the CDR3, the DNA is TGTGCCAGCTCACCGACAGGGGGTAATTCACCCCTCCACTTT.

The rearrangement joins TRBV30 to TRBJ1-6; 7 bases are shared with TRBD1. CDR3 size: 16 residues. Germline V gene data show CDR1 as GTSNPN and CDR2 as SVGIG (reference sequence). Losses at the gene ends were 1 base for V and 7 bases for J; bases not matched to a gene: 10. CDR3 sequence (DNA): TGTGCCTGGAGTGGCGGGACGGGACAGAAAAATTCACCCCTCCACTTT. Translation gives CAWSGGTGQKNSPLHF.

This clone was picked up one time. The gene calls are TRBV10-2 and TRBJ2-7; TRBD1 might be the D (6 bases). The germline V gene has CDR1 WSHSY and CDR2 SAAADI. The CDR3 length is 15 residues. V was clipped by 6 bases and J by 6 bases, with 21 bases between them. The CDR3 bases are TGCGCCAGCAGAAACCGCCAACAGGGTGATAGCGAGCAGTACTTC. It translates to CASRNRQQGDSEQYF.

The gene calls are TRBV2 and TRBJ2-1, with D tentatively TRBD2 (6 bases). V was shortened by 1 base and J by 0 bases, with 10 bases between the two germline ends. The CDR3 is made up of 16 amino acids. Germline V gene sequence: CDR1 SNHLY, CDR2 FYNNEI. The DNA of the CDR3 is TGTGCCAGCAGTGAAGTTATCGGGGGCTCCTACAATGAGCAGTTCTTC. Protein: CASSEVIGGSYNEQFF.

V and J are TRBV19 and TRBJ1-5; possibly TRBD1 for D (5 bases). Germline values: CDR1 LNHDA, CDR2 SQIVND (reference sequence). The CDR3 is 15 residues long. V was clipped by 6 bases and J by 5 bases, with 17 bases between them. As DNA, the CDR3 is TGTGCCAGTAGCCCCCTGGGGGGATGGGATCAGCCCCAGCATTTT. Its protein product is CASSPLGGWDQPQHF.

V usage is TRBV7-9 and J usage is TRBJ2-5; D remains ambiguous. The germline gives CDR1 SEHNR, CDR2 FQNEAQ (reference sequence). Between the trimmed V and J ends, which lost 5 bases and 1 base, there was a span of 5 bases. The CDR3 is 12 amino acids. CDR3 in amino acids: CASSPRQETQYF. CDR3 nucleotides: TGTGCCAGCAGCCCCCGCCAAGAGACCCAGTACTTC.

This chain links TRBV11-2 with TRBJ2-3, with D tentatively TRBD2 (5 bases). The CDR3 is 15 amino acids. Germline V gene lookup returns CDR1 SGHAT and CDR2 FQNNGV. V was trimmed by 2 bases and J by 1 base, leaving 10 bases between them. The CDR3 nucleotides read TGTGCCAGCAGCTTAAACGAAGCGGGCACAGATACGCAGTATTTT. It codes for CASSLNEAGTDTQYF.

V and J are TRBV28 and TRBJ2-2, with 7 nucleotides matching TRBD2. This CDR3 is 15 amino acids long. The V gene's germline CDR1 is MDHEN and CDR2 SYDVKM. V lost 6 bases to trimming and J lost 8 bases; unmatched junction nucleotides: 12. CDR3 loop: CASRKSGTEAGELFF. CDR3 in DNA: TGTGCCAGCAGAAAAAGCGGGACTGAGGCGGGGGAGCTGTTTTTT.

The chain uses TRBV2 and TRBJ1-5; possibly TRBD1 for D (6 bases). The CDR3 runs 13 residues. Trimming shortened V by 8 bases and J by 3 bases, and 11 bases separated the two germline ends. The germline gives CDR1 SNHLY, CDR2 FYNNEI. CDR3: CASGGQFNQPQHF. The CDR3 nucleotides read TGTGCCAGCGGTGGACAGTTCAATCAGCCCCAGCATTTT. Supplemented by reference TRBV2 and TRBJ1-5, the full variable domain reads EPEVTQTPSHQVTQMGQEVILRCVPISNHLYFYWYRQILGQKVEFLVSFYNNEISEKSEIFDDQFSVERPDGSNFTLKIRSTKLEDSAMYFCASGGQFNQPQHFGDGTRLSIL.

This clone was found a few times. The chain carries TRBV20-1 and TRBJ2-1; 8 bases agree with TRBD2. CDR3 length: 15 amino acids. With V trimmed by 3 bases and J by 4 bases, 8 bases remained unmatched. CDR1 and CDR2 (germline): DFQATT, SNEGSKA (reference sequence). This chain's CDR3 is CSASYGRDPYNEQFF. CDR3 nucleotides: TGCAGTGCTAGTTACGGGAGGGACCCATACAATGAGCAGTTCTTC.

V gene TRBV19 combines with J gene TRBJ2-7, with 7 bases identical to TRBD2. This CDR3 comprises 14 residues. The V gene's germline CDR1 is LNHDA and CDR2 SQIVND (reference sequence). The V segment lost 6 bases and the J segment 6 bases; nucleotides outside the gene matches: 11. The CDR3 here is CASRPGGFGGEQYF. The CDR3 nucleotides read TGTGCCAGTAGACCCGGGGGGTTCGGGGGCGAGCAGTACTTC. Based on the CDR3 plus reference TRBV19 and TRBJ2-7, the full variable domain is DGGITQSPKYLFRKEGQNVTLSCEQNLNHDAMYWYRQDPGQGLRLIYYSQIVNDFQKGDIAEGYSVSREKKESFPLTVTSAQKNPTAFYLCASRPGGFGGEQYFGPGTRLTVT.

V usage is TRBV7-3 and J usage is TRBJ2-5; the D gene is possibly TRBD2 (5 bases). Germline loops: CDR1 SGHTA, CDR2 FQGTGA. V was trimmed by 1 base and J by 5 bases, leaving 11 bases between them. This CDR3 comprises 14 residues. The CDR3 reads CASSLIPGMETQYF. CDR3 bases: TGTGCCAGCAGCTTAATTCCGGGGATGGAGACCCAGTACTTC.

The rearrangement joins TRBV6-6 to TRBJ1-1, with D tentatively TRBD1 (5 bases). CDR1 and CDR2 from the germline V gene are MNHNY and SVGAGI (reference sequence). This CDR3 has 15 amino acids. The V and J ends lost 2 bases and 0 bases respectively, with 10 bases between them. The CDR3 sequence is CASSYPTVMNTEAFF. For the CDR3, the DNA is TGTGCCAGCAGTTACCCGACAGTCATGAACACTGAAGCTTTCTTT.

This clone has just one count. The chain carries TRBV5-5 and TRBJ2-7; TRBD2 matches at 10 bases. Germline lookup yields CDR1 SGHKS and CDR2 YYEKEE (reference sequence). After removal of 3 bases from V and 0 bases from J, the junction contained 3 bases not matched to a gene. The CDR3 length is 15 residues. The CDR3 spells CASSSTSGASYEQYF. The DNA of the CDR3 is TGTGCCAGCAGCTCTACTAGCGGGGCCTCCTACGAGCAGTACTTC.